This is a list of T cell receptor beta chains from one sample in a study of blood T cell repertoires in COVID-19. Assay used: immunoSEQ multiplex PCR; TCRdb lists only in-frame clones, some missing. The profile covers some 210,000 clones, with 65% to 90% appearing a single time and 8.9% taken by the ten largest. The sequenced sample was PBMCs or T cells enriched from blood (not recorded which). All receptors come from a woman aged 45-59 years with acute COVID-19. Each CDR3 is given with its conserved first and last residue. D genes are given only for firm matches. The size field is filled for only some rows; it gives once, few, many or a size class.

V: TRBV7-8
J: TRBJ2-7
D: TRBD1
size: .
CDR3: CASSAGQAHYEQYF
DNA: TGTGCCAGCAGCGCGGGACAGGCTCACTACGAGCAGTACTTC

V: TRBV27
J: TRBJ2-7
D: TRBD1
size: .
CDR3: CASSADRVLEGYEQYF
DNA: TGTGCCAGCAGCGCTGACAGGGTTCTAGAAGGGTACGAGCAGTACTTC

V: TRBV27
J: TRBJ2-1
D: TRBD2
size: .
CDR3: CASSRTGTSGGNEQFF
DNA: TGTGCCAGCAGTCGGACCGGGACTAGCGGGGGTAATGAGCAGTTCTTC

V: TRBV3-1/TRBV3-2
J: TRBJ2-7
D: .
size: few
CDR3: CASSEGTILHGEQYF
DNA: TGTGCCAGCAGCGAAGGAACTATCCTACACGGGGAGCAGTACTTC

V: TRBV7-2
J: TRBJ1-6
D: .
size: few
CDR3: CASSLGLGVAYSPLHF
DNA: TGTGCCAGCAGCTTGGGTTTAGGGGTAGCATATTCACCCCTCCACTTT

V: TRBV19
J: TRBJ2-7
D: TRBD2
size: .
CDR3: CASSMGSGIGKSTAYEQYF
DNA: TGTGCCAGTAGTATGGGTAGCGGGATAGGGAAATCAACCGCCTACGAGCAGTACTTC

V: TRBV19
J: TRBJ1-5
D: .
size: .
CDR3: CASRVAGSNQPQHF
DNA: TGTGCCAGTAGGGTCGCGGGGAGCAATCAGCCCCAGCATTTT

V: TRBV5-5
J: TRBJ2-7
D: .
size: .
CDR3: CASTPGSTYEQYF
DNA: TGTGCCAGCACGCCCGGGAGTACCTACGAGCAGTACTTC

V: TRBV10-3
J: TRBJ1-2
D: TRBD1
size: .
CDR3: CAISERTGRYGYTF
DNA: TGTGCCATCAGTGAGAGGACAGGCCGTTATGGCTACACCTTC

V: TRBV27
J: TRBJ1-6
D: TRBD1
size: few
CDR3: CASTLGQGNSPLHF
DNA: TGTGCCAGCACCCTGGGACAGGGAAATTCACCCCTCCACTTT

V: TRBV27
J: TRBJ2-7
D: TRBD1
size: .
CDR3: CASRRTGRGEQYF
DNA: TGTGCCAGCAGACGGACAGGTAGGGGCGAGCAGTACTTC

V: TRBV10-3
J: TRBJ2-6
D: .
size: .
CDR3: CAIRTGLGSGANVLTF
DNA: TGTGCCATCAGGACAGGTCTGGGTTCTGGGGCCAACGTCCTGACTTTC

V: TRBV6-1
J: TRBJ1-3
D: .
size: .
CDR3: CASSEASRQTGNTIYF
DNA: TGTGCCAGCAGTGAAGCGTCCCGACAGACTGGAAACACCATATATTTT

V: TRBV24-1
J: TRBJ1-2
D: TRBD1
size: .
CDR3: CATSDSRDRDDGYTF
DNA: TGTGCCACCAGTGATTCGAGGGACAGGGACGATGGCTACACCTTC

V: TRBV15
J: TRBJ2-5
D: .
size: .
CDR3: CATSREMSETQYF
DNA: TGTGCCACCAGCAGAGAAATGAGTGAGACCCAGTACTTC

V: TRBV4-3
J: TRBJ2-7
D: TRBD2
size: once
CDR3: CASSQTLASEQYF
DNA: TGCGCCAGCAGCCAAACACTAGCGAGCGAGCAGTACTTC

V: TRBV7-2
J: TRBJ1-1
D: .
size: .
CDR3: CASSYTRLNTEAFF
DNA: TGTGCCAGCAGTTACACCAGGTTGAACACTGAAGCTTTCTTT

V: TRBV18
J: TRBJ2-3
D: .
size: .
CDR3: CASSPLSGDPDTQYF
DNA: TGTGCCAGCTCACCCCTGTCGGGGGATCCAGATACGCAGTATTTT

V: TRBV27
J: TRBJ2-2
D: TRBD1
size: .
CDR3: CASSPLQGIVFAGTGELFF
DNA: TGTGCCAGCAGTCCCCTACAGGGGATTGTCTTCGCGGGCACCGGGGAGCTGTTTTTT

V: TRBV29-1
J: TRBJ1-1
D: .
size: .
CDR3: CSVEVSGEAFF
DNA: TGCAGCGTTGAAGTTTCAGGAGAAGCTTTCTTT

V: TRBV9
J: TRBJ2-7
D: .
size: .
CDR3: CASSPRLVGTNEQYF
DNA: TGTGCCAGCAGCCCTCGACTAGTCGGAACGAACGAGCAGTACTTC

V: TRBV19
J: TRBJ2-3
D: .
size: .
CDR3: CASSIGGLPRTDTQYF
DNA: TGTGCCAGTAGTATTGGCGGGCTCCCTCGCACAGATACGCAGTATTTT

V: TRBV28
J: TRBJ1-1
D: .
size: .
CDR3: CASRRRQGLNAEAFF
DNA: TGTGCCAGCCGCCGTAGACAAGGCCTAAACGCTGAAGCTTTCTTT

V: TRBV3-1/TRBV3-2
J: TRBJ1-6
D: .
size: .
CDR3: CASSPKTNSPLHF
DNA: TGTGCCAGCAGCCCGAAAACAAATTCACCCCTCCACTTT

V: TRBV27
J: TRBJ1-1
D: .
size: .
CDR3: CASSADLTGPVAEAFF
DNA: TGTGCCAGCAGTGCCGATCTGACAGGCCCGGTGGCTGAAGCTTTCTTT

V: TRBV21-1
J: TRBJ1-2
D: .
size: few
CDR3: CASSNLRFYGYTF
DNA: TGTGCCAGCAGCAATTTGCGGTTCTATGGCTACACCTTC

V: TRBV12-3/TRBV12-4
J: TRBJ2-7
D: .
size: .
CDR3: CASTSSRSIEQYF
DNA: TGTGCCAGTACCAGTAGCCGCTCGATCGAGCAGTACTTC

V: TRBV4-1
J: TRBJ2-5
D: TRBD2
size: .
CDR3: CASSQVLAGLLPRETQYF
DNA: TGCGCCAGCAGCCAAGTACTAGCGGGACTACTCCCACGGGAGACCCAGTACTTC

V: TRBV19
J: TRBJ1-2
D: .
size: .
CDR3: CASSISRGSNYGYTF
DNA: TGTGCCAGTAGTATCTCCAGGGGAAGTAACTATGGCTACACCTTC

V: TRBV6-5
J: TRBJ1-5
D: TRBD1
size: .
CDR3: CASSGQGELQPQHF
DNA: TGTGCCAGCAGCGGACAGGGGGAATTGCAGCCCCAGCATTTT

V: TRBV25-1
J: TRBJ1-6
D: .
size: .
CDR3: CASSEALGRGSPLHF
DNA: TGTGCCAGCAGTGAAGCCTTGGGGAGGGGATCACCCCTCCACTTT

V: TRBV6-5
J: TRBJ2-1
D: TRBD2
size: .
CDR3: CASSPVGAGPNEQFF
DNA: TGTGCCAGCTCCCCCGTGGGAGCGGGGCCGAATGAGCAGTTCTTC

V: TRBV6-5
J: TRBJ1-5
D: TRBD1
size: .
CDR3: CASRTRQGDNQPQHF
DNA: TGTGCCAGCAGAACCCGACAGGGGGACAATCAGCCCCAGCATTTT

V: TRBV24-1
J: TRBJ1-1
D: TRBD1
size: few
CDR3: CATSDSADRVGTEAFF
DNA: TGTGCCACCAGTGACTCCGCGGACAGGGTAGGGACTGAAGCTTTCTTT

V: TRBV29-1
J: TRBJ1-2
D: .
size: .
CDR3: CSVVGEEGGYTF
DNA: TGCAGCGTTGTGGGAGAGGAGGGTGGCTACACCTTC

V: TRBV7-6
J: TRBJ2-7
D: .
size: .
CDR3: CASSSSGGTHTYEQYF
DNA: TGTGCCAGCAGCTCAAGCGGCGGGACGCATACCTACGAGCAGTACTTC

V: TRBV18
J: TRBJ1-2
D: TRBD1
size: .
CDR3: CASSPRTGTANYGYTF
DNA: TGTGCCAGCTCACCTCGGACAGGGACCGCTAACTATGGCTACACCTTC

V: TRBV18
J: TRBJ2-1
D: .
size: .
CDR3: CASSPVTDGEQFF
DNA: TGTGCCAGCTCACCAGTAACAGACGGTGAGCAGTTCTTC

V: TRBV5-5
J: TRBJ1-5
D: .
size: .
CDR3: CASSLTGTEQPQHF
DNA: TGTGCCAGCAGTCTCACAGGGACGGAACAGCCCCAGCATTTT

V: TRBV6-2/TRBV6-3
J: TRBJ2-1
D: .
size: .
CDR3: CASSYVESSYNEQFF
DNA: TGTGCCAGCAGTTACGTGGAGAGCTCCTACAATGAGCAGTTCTTC

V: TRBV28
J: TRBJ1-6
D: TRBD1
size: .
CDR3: CASSARDRANSPLHF
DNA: TGTGCCAGCAGTGCCCGGGACAGGGCTAATTCACCCCTCCACTTT

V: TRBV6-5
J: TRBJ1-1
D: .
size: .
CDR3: CASTDRHRELTEAFF
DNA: TGTGCCAGCACCGATCGGCACAGGGAACTGACTGAAGCTTTCTTT

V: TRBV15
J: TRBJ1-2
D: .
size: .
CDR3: CATSPGGYYGYTF
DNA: TGTGCCACCTCCCCGGGGGGCTACTATGGCTACACCTTC

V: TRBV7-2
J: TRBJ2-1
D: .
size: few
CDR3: CASSFERSYNEQFF
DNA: TGTGCCAGCAGCTTTGAACGGTCCTACAATGAGCAGTTCTTC

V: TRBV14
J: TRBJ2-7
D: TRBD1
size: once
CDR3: CASSQGTGSYEQYF
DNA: TGTGCCAGCAGCCAAGGGACAGGCTCCTACGAGCAGTACTTC

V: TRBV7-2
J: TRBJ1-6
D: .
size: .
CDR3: CASRGVLESPLHF
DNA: TGTGCCAGCAGGGGAGTTTTGGAGTCACCCCTCCACTTT

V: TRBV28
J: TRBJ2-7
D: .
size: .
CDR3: CASRQGTHSEQYF
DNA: TGTGCCAGCAGACAGGGCACCCATAGCGAGCAGTACTTC

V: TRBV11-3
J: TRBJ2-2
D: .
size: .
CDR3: CASSTVTGELFF
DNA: TGTGCCAGCAGCACAGTCACCGGGGAGCTGTTTTTT

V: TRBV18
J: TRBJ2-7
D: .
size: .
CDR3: CASSPDTGTTRSYEQYF
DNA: TGTGCCAGCTCACCCGATACAGGGACGACCCGCTCCTACGAGCAGTACTTC

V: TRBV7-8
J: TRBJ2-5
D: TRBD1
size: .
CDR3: CASSLARGQGRGGKTQYF
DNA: TGTGCCAGCAGCTTAGCTCGGGGACAGGGACGAGGGGGAAAGACCCAGTACTTC

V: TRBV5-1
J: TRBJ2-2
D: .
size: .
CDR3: CASSSQVASNTGELFF
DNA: TGCGCCAGCAGCTCCCAGGTTGCCTCGAACACCGGGGAGCTGTTTTTT

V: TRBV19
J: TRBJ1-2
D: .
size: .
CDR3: CASSLGQIYGYTF
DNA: TGTGCCAGTAGTCTTGGACAGATCTATGGCTACACCTTC

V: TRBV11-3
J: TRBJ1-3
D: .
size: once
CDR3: CASSLGLSSPTGISDTIYF
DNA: TGTGCCAGCAGCTTAGGACTCTCGTCCCCTACAGGGATTTCGGACACCATATATTTT

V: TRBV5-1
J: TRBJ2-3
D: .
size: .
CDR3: CASSPGIVRSTDTQYF
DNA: TGCGCCAGCAGCCCAGGAATCGTACGGTCCACAGATACGCAGTATTTT

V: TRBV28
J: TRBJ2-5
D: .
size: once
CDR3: CASSSIGVTGMWGETQYF
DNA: TGTGCCAGCAGTTCAATCGGCGTAACAGGGATGTGGGGTGAGACCCAGTACTTC

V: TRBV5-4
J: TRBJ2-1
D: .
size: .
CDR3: CASSLGGNGPYNEQFF
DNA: TGTGCCAGCAGCTTGGGCGGGAATGGCCCCTACAATGAGCAGTTCTTC

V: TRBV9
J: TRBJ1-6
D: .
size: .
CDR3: CASSVEISVNSPLHF
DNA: TGTGCCAGCAGCGTAGAGATTTCGGTAAATTCACCCCTCCACTTT

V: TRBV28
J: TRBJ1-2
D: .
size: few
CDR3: CASSPHGGGDGYTF
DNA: TGTGCCAGCAGTCCCCATGGAGGGGGGGATGGCTACACCTTC

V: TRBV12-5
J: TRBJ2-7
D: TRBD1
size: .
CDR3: CASRGPSSYEQYF
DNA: TGTGCTAGTAGGGGGCCTAGCTCCTACGAGCAGTACTTC